This T cell receptor beta chain stems from a study of blood T cell repertoires in COVID-19. The overall study: The cDNA or gDNA used as material had been derived from T cells, B-cell-depleted T cells, or PBMCs.

Libraries were prepared by immunoSEQ multiplex PCR; TCRdb keeps only in-frame clonotypes and omits some of them. This table holds approximately 210,000 clones, around 80% found once. Participants, about 18 to 90 years old, spanned 24 US areas. Germline assignment: CDR1 LNHDA and CDR2 SQIVND (reference sequence). The CDR3 covers 18 residues. With V trimmed by 5 bases and J by 6 bases, 16 bases remained unmatched. The sequenced sample was PBMCs or T cells enriched from blood (not recorded which). The chain is built from TRBV19 and TRBJ2-3; 11 bases are a match to TRBD2. This receptor was obtained from a woman aged 45-59 years with acute COVID-19. The CDR3 nucleotides are TGTGCCAGTAGTGTGCATAGCGGGGGGGCTTTGGGTGAGGATACGCAGTATTTT. Translating gives CASSVHSGGALGEDTQYF.